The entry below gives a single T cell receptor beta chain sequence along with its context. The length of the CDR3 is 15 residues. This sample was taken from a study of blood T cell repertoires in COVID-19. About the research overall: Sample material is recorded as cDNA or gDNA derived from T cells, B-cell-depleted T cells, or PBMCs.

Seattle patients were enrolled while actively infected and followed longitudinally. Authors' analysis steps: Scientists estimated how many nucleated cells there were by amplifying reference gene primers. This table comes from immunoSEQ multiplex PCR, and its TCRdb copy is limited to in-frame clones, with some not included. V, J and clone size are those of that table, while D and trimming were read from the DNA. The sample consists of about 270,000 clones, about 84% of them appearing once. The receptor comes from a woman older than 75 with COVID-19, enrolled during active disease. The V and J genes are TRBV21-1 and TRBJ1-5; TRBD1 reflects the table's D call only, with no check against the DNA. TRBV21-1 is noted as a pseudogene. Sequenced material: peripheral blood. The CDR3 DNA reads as TGTGCCAGCACCCCGACAGGGGCTGATAGTCAGCCCCAGCATTTT. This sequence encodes CASTPTGADSQPQHF.